These 22 T cell receptor beta chains were sequenced from one sample in a study of cytomegalovirus exposure and HLA in healthy donors. 13 Jbeta primers and 60 Vbeta primers were used for the PCR. The table came from immunoSEQ multiplex PCR; TCRdb's copy has only in-frame clones and leaves some out. This table holds about 150,000 clones, nearly 80% found once. Specimen: PBMCs. All receptors derive from a woman aged 25 to 45 in good health and CMV-seronegative.

Turning to this clone: Distinct nucleotide sequences in the sample also encode this CDR3. The chain couples TRBV7-6 to TRBJ1-6; D unresolved. This CDR3 region has 17 residues. Germline lookup yields CDR1 SGHVS and CDR2 FNYEAQ. V gave up 5 bases and J gave up 0 bases, with 14 bases separating them. DNA of the CDR3: TGTGCCAGCAGCCTAGGAGGCGGGAGCTCCTATAATTCACCCCTCCACTTT. Protein sequence: CASSLGGGSSYNSPLHF. The whole variable domain, filled in from reference TRBV7-6 and TRBJ1-6, reads GAGVSQSPRYKVTKRGQDVALRCDPISGHVSLYWYRQALGQGPEFLTYFNYEAQQDKSGLPNDRFSAERPEGSISTLTIQRTEQRDSAMYRCASSLGGGSSYNSPLHFGNGTRLTVT.

This clone has only one observation. The gene calls are TRBV13 and TRBJ2-2, with 11 bases lining up with TRBD1. Germline V gene data show CDR1 as PRHDT and CDR2 as FYEKMQ (reference sequence). The CDR3 has 16 residues. J gave up 3 bases and V 4 bases, and 4 bases lay outside the gene matches. The CDR3 DNA reads TGTGCCAGCAGCTCTCCGGGACAGGGGGACACCGGGGAGCTGTTTTTT. It specifies CASSSPGQGDTGELFF.

This chain uses TRBV11-1 with TRBJ2-7; D is perhaps TRBD1 (5 bases). The germline CDR1 and CDR2 sequences are SGHAT and FQDESV (reference sequence). The CDR3 is made up of 16 amino acids. The V gene lost 5 bases and the J gene lost 1 base, with 18 bases spanning the gap. The CDR3 loop is CASSPSVDITSYEQYF. The DNA of the CDR3 is TGTGCCAGCAGCCCGAGCGTGGACATTACTTCCTACGAGCAGTACTTC.

The CDR3, as DNA: TGTGCCAGCAGCCCGCAGGGACACCAAGCTAACTATGGCTACACCTTC. Protein sequence: CASSPQGHQANYGYTF. The rearrangement links TRBV4-2 to TRBJ1-2, with a possible D match to TRBD1 (6 bases). CDR3 length: 16 residues. Germline-derived CDR1 and CDR2 are LGHNA and YNFKEQ. V lost 4 bases to trimming and J lost 0 bases, with 15 bases between them.

The chain employs TRBV5-1 and TRBJ1-1; D may be TRBD1 (6 bases). V shed 6 bases and J shed 5 bases, with 14 bases lying between them. Germline V gene sequence: CDR1 SGHRS, CDR2 YFSETQ. This CDR3 has 13 amino acids. The chain's CDR3 is CASTPGGGTEAFF. CDR3 nucleotide sequence: TGCGCCAGCACCCCGGGAGGGGGAACTGAAGCTTTCTTT.

The V gene is TRBV7-3, the J gene TRBJ1-6; 7 bases are shared with TRBD1. From germline, CDR1 is SGHTA and CDR2 FQGTGA. The trim removed 5 bases at V and 6 bases at J, leaving 7 bases unmatched. The CDR3 contains 15 residues. CDR3 in DNA: TGTGCCAGCAGCCTTCAGGGGACAGCTAATTCACCCCTCCACTTT. Translated: CASSLQGTANSPLHF.

V is TRBV4-1 and J is TRBJ1-1; TRBD1 might be the D (6 bases). The CDR3 loop spans 16 amino acids. Germline CDR1 is MGHRA and CDR2 is YSYEKL. The V end was cut by 5 bases, the J end by 0 bases, with 16 bases between. Here the CDR3 DNA reads TGCGCCAGCAGCTCTGGGGGGGGCACCCTGAACACTGAAGCTTTCTTT. Its protein product is CASSSGGGTLNTEAFF.

The rearrangement joins TRBV5-1 to TRBJ1-1; maybe TRBD1 (6 bases). Germline lookup yields CDR1 SGHRS and CDR2 YFSETQ. The CDR3 has 16 amino acids. Trimming left V 1 base short and J 7 bases short, with 20 bases between. As DNA, the CDR3 is TGCGCCAGCAGCTTGCGGACAGACGTATTCACAAGTGAAGCTTTCTTT. Its protein product is CASSLRTDVFTSEAFF. Complete variable domain (other parts from reference TRBV5-1 and TRBJ1-1): KAGVTQTPRYLIKTRGQQVTLSCSPISGHRSVSWYQQTPGQGLQFLFEYFSETQRNKGNFPGRFSGRQFSNSRSEMNVSTLELGDSALYLCASSLRTDVFTSEAFFGQGTRLTVV.

The chain has TRBV2 and TRBJ2-2; the D gene is possibly TRBD2 (6 bases). V shed 3 bases and J shed 5 bases, with 16 bases lying between them. The length of the CDR3 is 16 residues. Germline lookup yields CDR1 SNHLY and CDR2 FYNNEI. CDR3 loop: CASSEIRGRRTGELFF. The CDR3 bases are TGTGCCAGCAGTGAGATCCGGGGGAGGCGGACCGGGGAGCTGTTTTTT.

A single count supports this clone. The rearrangement links TRBV4-2 to TRBJ1-2; D gene ambiguous. Trimming took off 0 bases at V and 6 bases at J, with 8 bases between the two ends. Germline lookup yields CDR1 LGHNA and CDR2 YNFKEQ. This CDR3 is 13 amino acids long. The CDR3 DNA sequence: TGTGCCAGCAGCCAAGAGGACTTAGATGGCTACACCTTC. Residues: CASSQEDLDGYTF.

The V and J genes are TRBV7-9 and TRBJ1-4, with 7 positions matching TRBD1. Unmatched junction bases numbered 6, after V lost 0 bases and J lost 5 bases. Looked up from germline, CDR1 is SEHNR and CDR2 is FQNEAQ (reference sequence). CDR3 size: 16 residues. The CDR3 DNA follows: TGTGCCAGCAGCTTAGCCGGGACAGCTCGAAATGAAAAACTGTTTTTT. Amino acid sequence: CASSLAGTARNEKLFF.

The chain recombines TRBV7-2 with TRBJ2-5; 10 bases are a match to TRBD2. Germline V gene data show CDR1 as SGHTA and CDR2 as FQGNSA. The CDR3 totals 16 residues. V was pared by 2 bases and J by 4 bases, with 7 bases of the junction left unmatched. The CDR3 loop is CASSLRRAGGRETQYF. The CDR3 nucleotides read TGTGCCAGCAGCTTAAGGCGAGCGGGGGGGCGAGAGACCCAGTACTTC. Based on the CDR3 plus reference TRBV7-2 and TRBJ2-5, the full variable domain is GAGVSQSPSNKVTEKGKDVELRCDPISGHTALYWYRQSLGQGLEFLIYFQGNSAPDKSGLPSDRFSAERTGGSVSTLTIQRTQQEDSAVYLCASSLRRAGGRETQYFGPGTRLLVL.

This chain joins TRBV9 and TRBJ1-2, with TRBD1 as a possible D gene (5 bases). V gave up 3 bases and J gave up 5 bases, with 17 bases separating them. Germline CDR1 reads SGDLS; CDR2 reads YYNGEE. There are 15 residues in the CDR3. The CDR3 nucleotides are TGTGCCAGCAGCGAGACTAGGGACGGGGGTTATGGCTACACCTTC. This translates into CASSETRDGGYGYTF.

This chain links TRBV2 with TRBJ2-2, with D tentatively TRBD1 (6 bases). The CDR3 covers 14 residues. Germline CDR1 and CDR2: SNHLY and FYNNEI. V lost 8 bases and J 3 bases, leaving 13 bases between the germline ends. The CDR3 loop is CASAAYRDTGELFF. DNA for the CDR3: TGTGCCAGCGCTGCCTACAGGGACACCGGGGAGCTGTTTTTT.

The rearrangement links TRBV5-4 to TRBJ1-4; 8 bases match TRBD1. In germline, CDR1 is SGHNT, CDR2 YYREEE (reference sequence). The ends lost 4 bases at V and 7 bases at J; junction bases unmatched: 9. The CDR3 length is 15 residues. The CDR3 protein is CASSGGQGHSEKLFF. Here the CDR3 DNA reads TGTGCCAGCAGCGGAGGACAGGGTCATAGTGAAAAACTGTTTTTT.

The rearrangement links TRBV27 to TRBJ2-1; D possibly corresponds to TRBD1 (8 bases). Germline V gives CDR1 MNHEY, CDR2 SMNVEV (reference sequence). This CDR3 comprises 19 residues. Trimming pared 2 bases from V and 3 bases from J, leaving 23 bases between. In DNA form, the CDR3 reads TGTGCCAGCAGTTTACGTAGGACAGGGTCGGGGGGTGTCTACAATGAGCAGTTCTTC. It specifies CASSLRRTGSGGVYNEQFF.

The V gene is TRBV6-5, the J gene TRBJ2-7; D call uncertain. CDR1 is MNHEY and CDR2 is SVGAGI in the germline V gene. The CDR3 contains 15 residues. The ends were cut back, 5 bases at V and 9 bases at J, with 23 bases in the middle. This CDR3 reads CASSTDAAQPTGQYF. The CDR3 DNA reads as TGTGCCAGCAGTACCGACGCCGCCCAACCTACGGGGCAGTACTTC.

This clone was counted between two and nine times. The rearrangement links TRBV5-1 to TRBJ1-2; 7 bases are shared with TRBD1. V trimming: 3 bases; J trimming: 2 bases; junction bases outside the gene matches: 10. The CDR3 extends over 16 amino acids. Looked up from germline, CDR1 is SGHRS and CDR2 is YFSETQ. This CDR3 reads CASSSGQRGPNYGYTF. The CDR3 DNA reads TGCGCCAGCAGCTCTGGACAGAGGGGGCCAAACTATGGCTACACCTTC.

This chain connects TRBV9 to TRBJ2-3; 8 bases agree with TRBD2. Germline V gene lookup returns CDR1 SGDLS and CDR2 YYNGEE. This CDR3 comprises 16 residues. Losses at the gene ends were 0 bases for V and 5 bases for J; bases not matched to a gene: 8. The CDR3 DNA is TGTGCCAGCAGCGTAGAGGGGACTAGTAAAGGAGATACGCAGTATTTT. As protein: CASSVEGTSKGDTQYF. The complete variable domain, with remaining parts taken from reference TRBV9 and TRBJ2-3, reads DSGVTQTPKHLITATGQRVTLRCSPRSGDLSVYWYQQSLDQGLQFLIQYYNGEERAKGNILERFSAQQFPDLHSELNLSSLELGDSALYFCASSVEGTSKGDTQYFGPGTRLTVL.

The chain is built from TRBV5-6 and TRBJ1-2; D not resolved. The germline V gene encodes CDR1 SGHDT and CDR2 YYEEEE. V lost 4 bases and J lost 4, with 14 bases in between. This CDR3 comprises 14 residues. The CDR3 loop reads CASSLRAGSYGYTF. The CDR3 bases are TGTGCCAGCAGCCTACGGGCGGGGAGCTATGGCTACACCTTC.

The J gene is TRBJ2-3, the V gene TRBV7-6; the match to TRBD2 covers 7 bases. Trimming at V came to 0 bases and at J to 5 bases, leaving 5 bases not matched to a gene. Looked up from germline, CDR1 is SGHVS and CDR2 is FNYEAQ. The CDR3 runs 15 residues. The CDR3 protein is CASSLAASGEDTQYF. The DNA of the CDR3 is TGTGCCAGCAGCTTAGCGGCCAGCGGGGAAGATACGCAGTATTTT.

The chain links TRBV2 to TRBJ1-1, with 9 nucleotides matching TRBD1. This CDR3 comprises 15 residues. Unmatched junction bases numbered 11, after V lost 7 bases and J lost 5 bases. Germline CDR1 is SNHLY and CDR2 is FYNNEI. The CDR3 spells CASIIGQGRGTEAFF. The CDR3 nucleotides are TGTGCCAGCATTATCGGACAGGGGAGAGGGACTGAAGCTTTCTTT.